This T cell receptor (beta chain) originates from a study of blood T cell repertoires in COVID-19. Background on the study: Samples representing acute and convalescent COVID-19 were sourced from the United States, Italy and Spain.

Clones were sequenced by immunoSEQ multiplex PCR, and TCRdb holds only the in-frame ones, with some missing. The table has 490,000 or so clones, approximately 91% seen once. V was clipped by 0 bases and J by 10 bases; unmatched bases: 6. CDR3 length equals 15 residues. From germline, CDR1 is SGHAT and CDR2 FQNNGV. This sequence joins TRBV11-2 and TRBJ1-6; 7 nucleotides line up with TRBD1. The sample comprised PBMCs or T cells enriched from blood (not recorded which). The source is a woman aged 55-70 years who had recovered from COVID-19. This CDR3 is CASSLDSGGNSPLHF. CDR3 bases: TGTGCCAGCAGCTTAGATTCAGGGGGGAACTCACCCCTCCACTTT.